This TCR beta chain was identified during a study of cytomegalovirus exposure and HLA in healthy donors. At the level of the study: Approximately 80 million unique TCRs, all from HLA-typed donors, were included in an early release of the data.

The V gene lost 6 bases and the J gene lost 7 bases, with 16 bases spanning the gap. CDR1 is MNHNS and CDR2 is SASEGT in the germline V gene. CDR3 length: 14 residues. Study conclusions and caveats: Evidence from a later analysis indicated that most CMV-associated TCR beta chains looked HLA-restricted. Most TCR sequences were rare, but some public TCRs occurred in many donors.

Vbeta (60) and Jbeta (13) primers were used in the PCR. The table came from immunoSEQ multiplex PCR; TCRdb's copy has only in-frame clones and leaves some out. The sample records 89,000 or so clones, around 75% being singletons. Points on this clone: The antigen is unknown.

This chain joins TRBV6-1 and TRBJ1-5; weak D call: TRBD1 (5 bases). The receptor comes from a man younger than 35 in good health and CMV-seropositive. Sequencing input: PBMCs. Written as DNA, the CDR3 is TGTGCCAGCAGCGAGACAGTTGCTCGACAGCCCCAGCATTTT. Its translation is CASSETVARQPQHF.